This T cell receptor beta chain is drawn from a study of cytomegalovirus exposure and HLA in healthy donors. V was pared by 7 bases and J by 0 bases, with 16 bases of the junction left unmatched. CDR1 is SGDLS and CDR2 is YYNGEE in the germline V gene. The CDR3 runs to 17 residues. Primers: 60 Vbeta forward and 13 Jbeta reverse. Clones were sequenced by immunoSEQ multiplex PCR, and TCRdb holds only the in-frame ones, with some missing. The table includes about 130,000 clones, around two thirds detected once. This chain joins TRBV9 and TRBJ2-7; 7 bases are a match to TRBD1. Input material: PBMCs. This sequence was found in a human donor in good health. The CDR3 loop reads CASGPSTGPAGSYEQYF. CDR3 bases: TGTGCCAGCGGACCTTCGACAGGGCCCGCCGGCTCCTACGAGCAGTACTTC.